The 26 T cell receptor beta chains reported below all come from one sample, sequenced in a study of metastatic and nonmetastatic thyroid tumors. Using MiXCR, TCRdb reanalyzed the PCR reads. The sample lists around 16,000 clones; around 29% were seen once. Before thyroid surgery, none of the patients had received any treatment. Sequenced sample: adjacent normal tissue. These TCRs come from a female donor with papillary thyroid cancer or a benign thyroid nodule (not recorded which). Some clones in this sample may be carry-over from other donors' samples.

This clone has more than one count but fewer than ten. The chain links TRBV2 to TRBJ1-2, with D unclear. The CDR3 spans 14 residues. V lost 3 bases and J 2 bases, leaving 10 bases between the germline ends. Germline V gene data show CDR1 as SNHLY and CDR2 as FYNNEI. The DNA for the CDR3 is TGTGCCAGCAGTGAGGCGGTTTTGAACTATGGCTACACCTTC. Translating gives CASSEAVLNYGYTF. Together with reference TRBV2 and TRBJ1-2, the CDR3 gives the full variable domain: EPEVTQTPSHQVTQMGQEVILRCVPISNHLYFYWYRQILGQKVEFLVSFYNNEISEKSEIFDDQFSVERPDGSNFTLKIRSTKLEDSAMYFCASSEAVLNYGYTFGSGTRLTVV.

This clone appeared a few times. DNA of the CDR3: TGTGCCAGCAGTGTGGCAGCCTCTAACTATGGCTACACCTTC. Its translation: CASSVAASNYGYTF. V is TRBV6-1 and J is TRBJ1-2, with no clear D. Trimming removed 4 bases at V and 0 bases at J, with 9 bases between. This CDR3 has 14 residues. Germline V gene lookup returns CDR1 MNHNS and CDR2 SASEGT.

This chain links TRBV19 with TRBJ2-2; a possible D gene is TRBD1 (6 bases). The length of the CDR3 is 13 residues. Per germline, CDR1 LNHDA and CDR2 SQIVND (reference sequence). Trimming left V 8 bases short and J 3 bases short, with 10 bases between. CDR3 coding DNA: TGTGCCAGTCACAAGGGGGACACCGGGGAGCTGTTTTTT. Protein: CASHKGDTGELFF.

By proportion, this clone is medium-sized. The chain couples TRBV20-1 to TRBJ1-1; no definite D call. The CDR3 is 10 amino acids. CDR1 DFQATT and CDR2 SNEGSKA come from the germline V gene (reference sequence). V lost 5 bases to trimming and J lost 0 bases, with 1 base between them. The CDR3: CSALNTEAFF. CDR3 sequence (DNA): TGCAGTGCTCTGAACACTGAAGCTTTCTTT.

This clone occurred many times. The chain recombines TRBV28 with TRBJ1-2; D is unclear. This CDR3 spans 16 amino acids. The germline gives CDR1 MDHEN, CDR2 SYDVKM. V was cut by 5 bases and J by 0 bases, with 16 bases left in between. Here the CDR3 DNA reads TGTGCCAGCAGTGCGCCGCGGGTCGGATCTAACTATGGCTACACCTTC. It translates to CASSAPRVGSNYGYTF.

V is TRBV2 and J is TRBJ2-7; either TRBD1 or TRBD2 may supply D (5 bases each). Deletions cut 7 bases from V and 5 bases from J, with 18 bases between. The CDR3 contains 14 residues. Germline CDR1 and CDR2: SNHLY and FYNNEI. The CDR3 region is CASTSPGRNHEQYF. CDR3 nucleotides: TGTGCCAGCACCTCCCCGGGGCGGAACCACGAGCAGTACTTC. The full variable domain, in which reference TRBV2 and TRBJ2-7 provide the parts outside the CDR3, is EPEVTQTPSHQVTQMGQEVILRCVPISNHLYFYWYRQILGQKVEFLVSFYNNEISEKSEIFDDQFSVERPDGSNFTLKIRSTKLEDSAMYFCASTSPGRNHEQYFGPGTRLTVT.

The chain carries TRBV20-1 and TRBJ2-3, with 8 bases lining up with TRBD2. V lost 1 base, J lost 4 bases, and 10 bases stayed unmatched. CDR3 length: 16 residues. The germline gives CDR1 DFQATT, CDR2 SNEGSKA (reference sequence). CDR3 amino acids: CSARGVPGGPADTQYF. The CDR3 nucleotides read TGCAGTGCTAGAGGGGTGCCGGGAGGGCCCGCAGATACGCAGTATTTT.

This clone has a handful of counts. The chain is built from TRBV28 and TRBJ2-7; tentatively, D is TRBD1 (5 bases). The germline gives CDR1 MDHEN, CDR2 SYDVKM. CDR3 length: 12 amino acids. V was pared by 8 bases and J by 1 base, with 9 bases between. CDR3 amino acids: CASSPGSYEQYF. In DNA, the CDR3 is TGTGCCAGCTCCCCAGGGTCCTACGAGCAGTACTTC.

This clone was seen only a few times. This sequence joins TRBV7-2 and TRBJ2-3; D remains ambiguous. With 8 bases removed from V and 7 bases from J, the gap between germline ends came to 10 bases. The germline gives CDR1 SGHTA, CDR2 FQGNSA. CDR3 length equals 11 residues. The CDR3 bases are TGTGCCAGCGGGGATGTAAATACGCAGTATTTT. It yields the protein CASGDVNTQYF.

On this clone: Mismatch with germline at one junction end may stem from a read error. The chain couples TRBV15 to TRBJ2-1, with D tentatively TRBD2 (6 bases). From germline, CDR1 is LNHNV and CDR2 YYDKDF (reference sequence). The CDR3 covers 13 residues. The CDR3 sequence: CSTGTSIYNEQFF. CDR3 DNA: TGTTCCACTGGGACTTCCATTTACAATGAGCAGTTCTTC.

CDR3 DNA sequence: TGTGCCAGCAGCTTAGAGGGGTCCGTGCAGGGCTACACCTTC. Translating it yields CASSLEGSVQGYTF. V and J are TRBV7-9 and TRBJ1-2; a weak D match, TRBD1 (5 bases). The CDR3 is made up of 14 amino acids. The V and J ends lost 1 base and 8 bases respectively, with 14 bases between them. Germline assignment: CDR1 SEHNR and CDR2 FQNEAQ (reference sequence). The complete variable domain, with remaining parts taken from reference TRBV7-9 and TRBJ1-2, reads DTGVSQNPRHKITKRGQNVTFRCDPISEHNRLYWYRQTLGQGPEFLTYFQNEAQLEKSRLLSDRFSAERPKGSFSTLEIQRTEQGDSAMYLCASSLEGSVQGYTFGSGTRLTVV.

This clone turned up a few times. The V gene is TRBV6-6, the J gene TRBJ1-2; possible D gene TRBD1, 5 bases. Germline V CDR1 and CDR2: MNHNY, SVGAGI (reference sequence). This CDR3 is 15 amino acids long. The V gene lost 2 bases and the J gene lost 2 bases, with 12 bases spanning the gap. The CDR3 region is CASSYARTPNYGYTF. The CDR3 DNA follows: TGTGCCAGCAGTTACGCACGGACACCGAACTATGGCTACACCTTC.

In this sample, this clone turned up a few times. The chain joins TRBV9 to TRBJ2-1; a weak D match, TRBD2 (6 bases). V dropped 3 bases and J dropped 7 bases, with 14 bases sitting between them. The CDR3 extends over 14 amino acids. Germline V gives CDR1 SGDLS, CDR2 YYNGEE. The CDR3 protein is CASSASDLGNEQFF. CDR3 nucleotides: TGTGCCAGCAGCGCTAGCGATTTGGGGAATGAGCAGTTCTTC.

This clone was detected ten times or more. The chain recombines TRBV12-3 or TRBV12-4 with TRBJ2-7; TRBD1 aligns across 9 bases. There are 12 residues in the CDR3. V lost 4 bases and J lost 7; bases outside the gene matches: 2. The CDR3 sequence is CASSYRGLEQYF. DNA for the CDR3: TGTGCCAGCAGTTACAGGGGGCTTGAGCAGTACTTC.

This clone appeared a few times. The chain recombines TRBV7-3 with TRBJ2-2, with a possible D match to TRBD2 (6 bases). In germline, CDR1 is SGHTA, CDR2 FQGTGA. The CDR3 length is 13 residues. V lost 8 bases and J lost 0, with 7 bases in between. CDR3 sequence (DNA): TGTGCCAGCGGCGGGGCGAACACCGGGGAGCTGTTTTTT. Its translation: CASGGANTGELFF.

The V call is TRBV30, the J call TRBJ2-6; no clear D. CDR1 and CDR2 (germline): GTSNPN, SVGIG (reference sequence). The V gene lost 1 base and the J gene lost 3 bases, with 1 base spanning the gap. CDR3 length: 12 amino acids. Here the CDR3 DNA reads TGTGCCTGGAGTGGTGGGGCCAACGTCCTGACTTTC. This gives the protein CAWSGGANVLTF.

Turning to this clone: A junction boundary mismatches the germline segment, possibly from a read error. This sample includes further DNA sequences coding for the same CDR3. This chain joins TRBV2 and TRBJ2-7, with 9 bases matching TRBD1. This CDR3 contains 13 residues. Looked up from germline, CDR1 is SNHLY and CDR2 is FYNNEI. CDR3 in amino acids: CASKGQGLYEQYF. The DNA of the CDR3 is TGTGCCAGCAAGGGACAGGGCTTATACGAACAGTACTTC.

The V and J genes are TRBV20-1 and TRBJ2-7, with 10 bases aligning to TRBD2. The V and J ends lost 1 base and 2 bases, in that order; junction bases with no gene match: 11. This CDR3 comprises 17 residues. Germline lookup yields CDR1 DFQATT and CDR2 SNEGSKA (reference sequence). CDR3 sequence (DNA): TGCAGTGCTAGAGTTGGGGGGTTAGCGGGAGGACCCTACGAGCAGTACTTC. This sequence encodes CSARVGGLAGGPYEQYF.

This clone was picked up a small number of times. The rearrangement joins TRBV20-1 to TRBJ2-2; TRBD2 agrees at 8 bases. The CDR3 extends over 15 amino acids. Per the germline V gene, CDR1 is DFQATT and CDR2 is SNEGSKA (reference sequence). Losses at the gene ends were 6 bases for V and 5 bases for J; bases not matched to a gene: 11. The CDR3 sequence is CSATSGSRGTGELFF. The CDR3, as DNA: TGCAGTGCCACAAGCGGGAGTCGGGGTACCGGGGAGCTGTTTTTT.

In DNA, the CDR3 is TGTGCCACCAAGGGGGGCCCATTCTCCTACGAGCAGTACTTC. As protein: CATKGGPFSYEQYF. This sequence joins TRBV6-1 and TRBJ2-7; possibly TRBD1 or TRBD2 for D (6 bases each). The CDR3 loop spans 14 amino acids. V dropped 10 bases and J dropped 0 bases, with 16 bases sitting between them. Germline V gene sequence: CDR1 MNHNS, CDR2 SASEGT.

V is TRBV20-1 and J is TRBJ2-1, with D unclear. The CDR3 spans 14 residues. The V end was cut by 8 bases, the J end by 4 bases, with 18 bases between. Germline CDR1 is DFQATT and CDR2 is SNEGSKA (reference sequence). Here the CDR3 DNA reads TGCAGTACCCCCTACGGACCGAGGTACAATGAGCAGTTCTTC. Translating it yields CSTPYGPRYNEQFF.

The CDR3 spells CASSLGDRGYNEQFF. CDR3 DNA sequence: TGTGCCAGCAGTCTAGGGGACAGGGGCTACAATGAGCAGTTCTTC. The V gene is TRBV27, the J gene TRBJ2-1, with 10 nucleotides matching TRBD1. V lost 5 bases, J lost 3 bases, and 4 bases stayed unmatched. The CDR3 runs to 15 residues. Germline CDR1 MNHEY, CDR2 SMNVEV (reference sequence).

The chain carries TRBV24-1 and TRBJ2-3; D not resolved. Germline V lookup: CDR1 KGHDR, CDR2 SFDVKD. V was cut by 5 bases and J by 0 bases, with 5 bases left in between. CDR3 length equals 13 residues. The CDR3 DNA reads TGTGCCACCAGTGCGCCTAGCACAGATACGCAGTATTTT. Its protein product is CATSAPSTDTQYF.

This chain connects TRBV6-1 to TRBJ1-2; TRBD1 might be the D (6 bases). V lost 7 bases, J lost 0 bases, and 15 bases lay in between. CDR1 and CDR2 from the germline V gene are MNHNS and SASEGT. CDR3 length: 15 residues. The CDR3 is CASTRGGAPNYGYTF. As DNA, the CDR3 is TGTGCCAGCACCCGGGGGGGGGCCCCTAACTATGGCTACACCTTC.

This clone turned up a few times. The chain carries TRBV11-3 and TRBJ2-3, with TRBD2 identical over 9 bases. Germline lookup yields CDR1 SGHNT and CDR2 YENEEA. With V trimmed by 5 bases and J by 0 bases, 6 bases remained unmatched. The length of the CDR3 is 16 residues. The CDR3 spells CASSKGLAVSTDTQYF. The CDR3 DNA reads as TGTGCCAGCAGCAAGGGACTAGCAGTAAGCACAGATACGCAGTATTTT. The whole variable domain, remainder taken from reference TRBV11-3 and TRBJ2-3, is EAGVVQSPRYKIIEKKQPVAFWCNPISGHNTLYWYLQNLGQGPELLIRYENEEAVDDSQLPKDRFSAERLKGVDSTLKIQPAELGDSAVYLCASSKGLAVSTDTQYFGPGTRLTVL.

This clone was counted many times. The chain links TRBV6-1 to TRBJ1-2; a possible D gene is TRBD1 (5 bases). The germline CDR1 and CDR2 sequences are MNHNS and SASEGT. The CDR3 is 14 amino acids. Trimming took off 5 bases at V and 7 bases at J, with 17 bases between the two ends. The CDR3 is CASSSPRGSSGYTF. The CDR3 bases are TGTGCCAGCAGTAGTCCGCGGGGGTCCAGTGGCTACACCTTC.